These 31 T cell receptor beta chains were sequenced from one sample in a study of cytomegalovirus exposure and HLA in healthy donors. Sequencing was performed with immunoSEQ multiplex PCR; in TCRdb, only in-frame clones are kept and a portion is missing. The sample records about 130,000 clones, about nine tenths being singletons. Sequenced sample: PBMCs. Every receptor here comes from a woman younger than 30 in good health and CMV-seronegative.

V usage is TRBV5-1 and J usage is TRBJ2-1; TRBD2 might be the D (7 bases). V shed 3 bases and J shed 8 bases, with 15 bases lying between them. CDR1 is SGHRS, CDR2 YFSETQ, per germline. The CDR3 is made up of 14 amino acids. The CDR3 protein is CASSWRGGSHEQFF. CDR3 sequence (DNA): TGCGCCAGCAGCTGGAGGGGGGGCAGCCATGAGCAGTTCTTC.

The chain recombines TRBV11-3 with TRBJ2-1, with 11 bases that match TRBD2. This CDR3 has 16 amino acids. Germline CDR1 SGHNT, CDR2 YENEEA. J gave up 7 bases and V 3 bases, and 8 bases lay outside the gene matches. This chain's CDR3 is CASSFRSSGRINEQFF. For the CDR3, the DNA is TGTGCCAGCAGCTTTAGGTCTAGCGGGAGGATTAATGAGCAGTTCTTC.

The chain recombines TRBV28 with TRBJ1-2; D call uncertain. From germline, CDR1 is MDHEN and CDR2 SYDVKM. The CDR3 runs 15 residues. The V end was cut by 4 bases, the J end by 4 bases, with 16 bases between. The CDR3: CASSSLDRTRYGYTF. DNA for the CDR3: TGTGCCAGCAGTTCCCTAGACCGAACTCGCTATGGCTACACCTTC.

This sequence joins TRBV18 and TRBJ2-7; 10 bases line up with TRBD2. The CDR3 runs 14 residues. Germline lookup yields CDR1 KGHSH and CDR2 LQKENI. J was trimmed by 4 bases and V by 4 bases; bases with no gene match: 4. The CDR3 DNA is TGTGCCAGCTCACAGCGGGAGGGCCCTTACGAGCAGTACTTC. This encodes CASSQREGPYEQYF.

V gene TRBV5-1 combines with J gene TRBJ2-7, with 9 bases lining up with TRBD2. Germline-derived CDR1 and CDR2 are SGHRS and YFSETQ. There are 13 residues in the CDR3. The trim removed 0 bases at V and 13 bases at J, leaving 8 bases unmatched. The CDR3, as DNA: TGCGCCAGCAGCTTGGGGAAAGCGGGAGGCCGTTACTTC. Translating it yields CASSLGKAGGRYF.

The J gene is TRBJ2-3, the V gene TRBV2; 7 bases fit TRBD2. Per the germline V gene, CDR1 is SNHLY and CDR2 is FYNNEI. CDR3 length equals 15 residues. V lost 7 bases and J lost 6; bases outside the gene matches: 13. CDR3 sequence: CASNRGSPVSDTQYF. The CDR3, as DNA: TGTGCCAGCAACCGCGGGAGCCCCGTTTCGGATACGCAGTATTTT.

V usage is TRBV11-3 and J usage is TRBJ1-2; D uncertain. Germline assignment: CDR1 SGHNT and CDR2 YENEEA. The CDR3 is made up of 13 amino acids. The ends were cut back, 1 base at V and 5 bases at J, with 8 bases in the middle. The CDR3 spells CASSLVSDYGYTF. The CDR3 region has the DNA TGTGCCAGCAGCTTAGTATCAGATTATGGCTACACCTTC.

This chain joins TRBV2 and TRBJ2-7; 9 nucleotides line up with TRBD2. The CDR3 is made up of 15 amino acids. With V trimmed by 6 bases and J by 2 bases, 8 bases remained unmatched. Looked up from germline, CDR1 is SNHLY and CDR2 is FYNNEI. CDR3 coding DNA: TGTGCCAGCAGCCCCGGGTTAGCGGGAGCCTACGAGCAGTACTTC. Translated, it gives CASSPGLAGAYEQYF.

The V gene is TRBV18, the J gene TRBJ1-3; TRBD1 agrees at 8 bases. Germline loops: CDR1 KGHSH, CDR2 LQKENI. The V segment lost 10 bases and the J segment 2 bases; nucleotides outside the gene matches: 10. The CDR3 is 15 amino acids. The CDR3 reads CATTTGALAGNTIYF. In DNA, the CDR3 is TGTGCCACCACGACAGGGGCTTTAGCTGGAAACACCATATATTTT.

On this clone: Given the absence of the conserved phenylalanine or tryptophan at the CDR3 end, a read error is likely. This chain joins TRBV29-1 and TRBJ1-2, with 8 bases identical to TRBD1. Germline V CDR1 and CDR2: SQVTM, ANQGSEA. The CDR3 sequence is 13 residues long. The junction had 6 bases not matched to a gene; V was cut back by 5 bases and J by 4 bases. CDR3 nucleotide sequence: TGCAGCGTTCCACTGACAGGGGTCTATGGCTACACCCTC. It translates to CSVPLTGVYGYTL.

This clone was seen once. The chain carries TRBV7-8 and TRBJ2-7, with D possibly being TRBD2 (7 bases). Germline CDR1 SGHVS, CDR2 FQNEAQ. The CDR3 is made up of 17 amino acids. Trimming left V 2 bases short and J 0 bases short, with 17 bases between. The CDR3 bases are TGTGCCAGCAGCTTAAGGGGGGGAGCGGTCGGCTCCTACGAGCAGTACTTC. This translates into CASSLRGGAVGSYEQYF.

The CDR3 DNA follows: TGCGCCAGCAGCCAAGGGGGCGGGAGGGGCTCCTACAATGAGCAGTTCTTC. Protein: CASSQGGGRGSYNEQFF. This rearrangement joins TRBV4-1 to TRBJ2-1; the match to TRBD2 covers 9 bases. V trimming: 1 base; J trimming: 0 bases; junction bases outside the gene matches: 4. The CDR3 spans 17 residues. Germline CDR1 is MGHRA and CDR2 is YSYEKL.

DNA of the CDR3: TGTGCCAGCAGCTTAGTAGGGGGACATACTGAAGCTTTCTTT. This gives the protein CASSLVGGHTEAFF. The gene calls are TRBV11-2 and TRBJ1-1, with D possibly TRBD1 on 6 matching bases. The CDR3 is 14 amino acids. Looked up from germline, CDR1 is SGHAT and CDR2 is FQNNGV. Trimming pared 1 base from V and 5 bases from J, leaving 11 bases between.

J is TRBJ2-2 and V is TRBV4-1, with a tentative D call TRBD2 (7 bases). This CDR3 has 18 residues. Germline V gene data show CDR1 as MGHRA and CDR2 as YSYEKL. V lost 3 bases and J 2 bases, leaving 19 bases between the germline ends. CDR3 region: CASSHPPGGGGNTGELFF. As DNA, the CDR3 is TGCGCCAGCAGCCACCCCCCTGGGGGCGGGGGTAACACCGGGGAGCTGTTTTTT.

V usage is TRBV13 and J usage is TRBJ2-6; 7 nucleotides align to TRBD1. V shed 5 bases, J shed 1 base, and the junction held 11 bases outside the gene matches. Germline CDR1 is PRHDT and CDR2 is FYEKMQ (reference sequence). This CDR3 is 18 amino acids long. The CDR3 DNA reads TGTGCCAGCAGCCCTAGACAGGGATCTTCTTCTGGGGCCAACGTCCTGACTTTC. It encodes CASSPRQGSSSGANVLTF.

The chain has TRBV6-4 and TRBJ2-1, with TRBD1 as a possible D gene (5 bases). CDR1 is MRHNA, CDR2 SNTAGT, per germline. CDR3 size: 14 residues. The germline V and J ends were trimmed by 0 bases and 3 bases, with 6 bases remaining between them. The CDR3 here is CASSDSTDYNEQFF. The DNA of the CDR3 is TGTGCCAGCAGTGACTCGACAGACTACAATGAGCAGTTCTTC.

V and J are TRBV2 and TRBJ2-7, with D maybe TRBD2 (7 bases). This CDR3 comprises 15 residues. CDR1 SNHLY and CDR2 FYNNEI come from the germline V gene. With 3 bases removed from V and 2 bases from J, the gap between germline ends came to 14 bases. CDR3 sequence (DNA): TGTGCCAGCAGTGAGTTAAGGGGGGGACCCTACGAGCAGTACTTC. Protein: CASSELRGGPYEQYF.

The J gene is TRBJ1-2, the V gene TRBV27; 7 bases match TRBD1. The V segment lost 6 bases and the J segment 3 bases; nucleotides outside the gene matches: 16. Germline loops: CDR1 MNHEY, CDR2 SMNVEV (reference sequence). The length of the CDR3 is 17 residues. The CDR3 is CASRTAQGQNIYYGYTF. CDR3 bases: TGTGCCAGCAGGACAGCCCAGGGACAGAACATCTACTATGGCTACACCTTC.

The J gene is TRBJ2-7, the V gene TRBV10-2; D not resolved. Trimming removed 3 bases at V and 4 bases at J, with 4 bases between. The germline CDR1 and CDR2 sequences are WSHSY and SAAADI. The CDR3 is 11 residues long. The CDR3 DNA follows: TGCGCCAGCAGTGAATTATACGAGCAGTACTTC. Translating it yields CASSELYEQYF.

The V gene is TRBV27, the J gene TRBJ1-5; possibly TRBD1 for D (6 bases). V lost 0 bases and J 4 bases, leaving 7 bases between the germline ends. The CDR3 runs 14 residues. Germline CDR1 and CDR2: MNHEY and SMNVEV (reference sequence). The CDR3 sequence is CASSLSGGNQPQHF. CDR3 in DNA: TGTGCCAGCAGTTTATCAGGGGGTAATCAGCCCCAGCATTTT.

The chain is built from TRBV21-1 and TRBJ2-4; the table's D call, TRBD2, was not checked against the DNA. TRBV21-1 is a known pseudogene. There are 16 residues in the CDR3. In nucleotides, the CDR3 is TGTGCCAGCAGCAAAGCCTACCCCGGGGTCAAAAACATTCAGTACTTC. Residues: CASSKAYPGVKNIQYF.

This chain joins TRBV6-1 and TRBJ1-4; D possibly corresponds to TRBD1 (5 bases). This CDR3 region has 14 residues. CDR1 MNHNS and CDR2 SASEGT come from the germline V gene. The ends were cut back, 4 bases at V and 3 bases at J, with 9 bases in the middle. The CDR3 sequence is CASSVRAANEKLFF. CDR3 coding DNA: TGTGCCAGCAGTGTCAGGGCGGCTAATGAAAAACTGTTTTTT.

Only a few counts were recorded for this clone. V usage is TRBV10-3 and J usage is TRBJ2-4; TRBD2 might be the D (6 bases). The V gene lost 2 bases and the J gene lost 3 bases, with 17 bases spanning the gap. From germline, CDR1 is ENHRY and CDR2 SYGVKD. CDR3 length equals 17 residues. This CDR3 is CAISEPLASSRKNIQYF. The CDR3 DNA sequence: TGTGCCATCAGTGAGCCCCTAGCGTCCTCTCGCAAAAACATTCAGTACTTC.

The gene calls are TRBV19 and TRBJ1-1; no clear D. CDR1 is LNHDA, CDR2 SQIVND, per germline (reference sequence). V was trimmed by 11 bases and J by 0 bases, leaving 13 bases between them. This CDR3 region has 13 residues. The CDR3: CAVLGPMNTEAFF. CDR3 in DNA: TGTGCCGTCCTTGGCCCCATGAACACTGAAGCTTTCTTT. Based on the CDR3 plus reference TRBV19 and TRBJ1-1, the full variable domain is DGGITQSPKYLFRKEGQNVTLSCEQNLNHDAMYWYRQDPGQGLRLIYYSQIVNDFQKGDIAEGYSVSREKKESFPLTVTSAQKNPTAFYLCAVLGPMNTEAFFGQGTRLTVV.

The chain combines TRBV5-1 with TRBJ2-7; the D call may be TRBD1 or TRBD2 (9 bases each). The V end was cut by 3 bases, the J end by 1 base, with 23 bases between. CDR1 and CDR2 (germline): SGHRS, YFSETQ. This CDR3 is built from 18 residues. The CDR3 spells CASSSGQGWLAGSYEQYF. In DNA form, the CDR3 reads TGCGCCAGCAGCTCAGGACAGGGGTGGCTAGCGGGATCCTACGAGCAGTACTTC.

This clone was counted a single time. The V gene is TRBV6-5, the J gene TRBJ1-4, with 8 positions matching TRBD1. This CDR3 has 14 residues. Trimming at V came to 10 bases and at J to 10 bases, leaving 14 bases not matched to a gene. Germline V lookup: CDR1 MNHEY, CDR2 SVGAGI. CDR3 residues: CATRDGQGGAKLFF. The CDR3 DNA sequence: TGTGCCACCAGAGACGGACAGGGAGGGGCAAAACTGTTTTTT.

The V call is TRBV19, the J call TRBJ2-5; 10 bases agree with TRBD1. Germline CDR1 and CDR2: LNHDA and SQIVND (reference sequence). This CDR3 spans 15 amino acids. The J segment lost 5 bases and the V segment lost 3 bases, leaving 6 bases of the junction unmatched. CDR3 amino acids: CASSIRDRGGETQYF. For the CDR3, the DNA is TGTGCCAGTAGTATCCGGGACAGGGGTGGGGAGACCCAGTACTTC.

This sequence joins TRBV7-8 and TRBJ2-7, with D tentatively TRBD1 (5 bases). CDR1 is SGHVS and CDR2 is FQNEAQ in the germline V gene. Between the trimmed V and J ends, which lost 5 bases and 3 bases, there was a span of 20 bases. CDR3 length equals 16 residues. For the CDR3, the DNA is TGTGCCAGCAGCGCCTCGAGGTCCAGGGCGTACTACGAGCAGTACTTC. Protein product: CASSASRSRAYYEQYF.

This chain joins TRBV6-1 and TRBJ1-2; 7 nucleotides align to TRBD1. After removal of 4 bases from V and 4 bases from J, the junction contained 6 bases not matched to a gene. This CDR3 has 14 residues. Germline-derived CDR1 and CDR2 are MNHNS and SASEGT. The CDR3: CASSGGGTVYGYTF. The CDR3, as DNA: TGTGCCAGCAGTGGAGGCGGGACAGTCTATGGCTACACCTTC.

The chain couples TRBV6-4 to TRBJ2-1; D is possibly TRBD2 (6 bases). This CDR3 spans 13 amino acids. V was shortened by 4 bases and J by 8 bases, with 12 bases between the two germline ends. CDR1 and CDR2 from the germline V gene are MRHNA and SNTAGT. CDR3 loop: CASSVEGGDEQFF. Written as DNA, the CDR3 is TGTGCCAGCAGTGTTGAGGGAGGCGATGAGCAGTTCTTC.

In this sample, this clone turned up a few times. This sequence joins TRBV30 and TRBJ1-5; D possibly corresponds to TRBD1 (5 bases). V was shortened by 5 bases and J by 6 bases, with 14 bases between the two germline ends. In germline, CDR1 is GTSNPN, CDR2 SVGIG (reference sequence). This CDR3 has 13 amino acids. Here the CDR3 DNA reads TGTGCCTGGGCGGCGGGAAGGGGTCAGCCCCAGCATTTT. It encodes CAWAAGRGQPQHF.